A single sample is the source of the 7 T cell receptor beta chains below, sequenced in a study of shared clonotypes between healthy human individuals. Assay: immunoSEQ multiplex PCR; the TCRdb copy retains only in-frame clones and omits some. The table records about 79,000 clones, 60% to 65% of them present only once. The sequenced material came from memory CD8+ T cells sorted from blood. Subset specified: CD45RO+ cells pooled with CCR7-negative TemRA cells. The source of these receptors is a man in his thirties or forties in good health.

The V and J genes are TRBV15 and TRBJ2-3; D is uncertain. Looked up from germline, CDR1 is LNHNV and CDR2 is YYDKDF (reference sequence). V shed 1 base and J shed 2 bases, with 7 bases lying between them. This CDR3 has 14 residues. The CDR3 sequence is CATSRGVITDTQYF. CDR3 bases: TGTGCCACCAGCAGAGGAGTTATCACAGATACGCAGTATTTT.

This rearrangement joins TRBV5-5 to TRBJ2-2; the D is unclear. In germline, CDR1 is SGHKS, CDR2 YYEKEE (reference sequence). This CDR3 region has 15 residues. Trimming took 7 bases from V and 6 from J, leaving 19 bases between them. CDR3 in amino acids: CASARVENFPGELFF. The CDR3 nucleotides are TGTGCCAGCGCCCGGGTGGAAAACTTTCCCGGGGAGCTGTTTTTT.

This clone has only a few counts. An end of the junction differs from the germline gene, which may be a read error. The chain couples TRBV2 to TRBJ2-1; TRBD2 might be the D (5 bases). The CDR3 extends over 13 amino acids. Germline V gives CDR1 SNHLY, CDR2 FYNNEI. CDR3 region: CVSRETDYNEQFF. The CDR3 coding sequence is TGTGTCAGCCGGGAAACAGACTACAATGAGCAGTTCTTC. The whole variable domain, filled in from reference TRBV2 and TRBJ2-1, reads EPEVTQTPSHQVTQMGQEVILRCVPISNHLYFYWYRQILGQKVEFLVSFYNNEISEKSEIFDDQFSVERPDGSNFTLKIRSTKLEDSAMYFCVSRETDYNEQFFGPGTRLTVL.

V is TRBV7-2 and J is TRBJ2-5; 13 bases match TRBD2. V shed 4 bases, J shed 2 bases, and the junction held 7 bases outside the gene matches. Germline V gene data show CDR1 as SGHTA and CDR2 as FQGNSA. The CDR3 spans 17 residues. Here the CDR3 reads CASSSGLAGWRQETQYF. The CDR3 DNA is TGTGCCAGCAGCTCGGGACTAGCGGGATGGCGGCAAGAGACCCAGTACTTC.

CDR3 bases: TGTGCCAGCAGCTTAGGCGTGGCGGGAGTCTCCTACAATGAGCAGTTCTTC. Protein product: CASSLGVAGVSYNEQFF. The gene calls are TRBV7-6 and TRBJ2-1; the match to TRBD2 covers 7 bases. The CDR3 is 17 residues long. The V and J ends lost 1 base and 0 bases, in that order; junction bases with no gene match: 6. The germline V gene encodes CDR1 SGHVS and CDR2 FNYEAQ.

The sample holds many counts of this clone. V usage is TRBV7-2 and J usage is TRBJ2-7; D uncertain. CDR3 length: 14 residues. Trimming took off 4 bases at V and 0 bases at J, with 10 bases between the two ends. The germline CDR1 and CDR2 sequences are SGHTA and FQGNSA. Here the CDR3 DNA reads TGTGCCAGCAGCTCTAGAGAGGCCTCCTACGAGCAGTACTTC. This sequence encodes CASSSREASYEQYF.

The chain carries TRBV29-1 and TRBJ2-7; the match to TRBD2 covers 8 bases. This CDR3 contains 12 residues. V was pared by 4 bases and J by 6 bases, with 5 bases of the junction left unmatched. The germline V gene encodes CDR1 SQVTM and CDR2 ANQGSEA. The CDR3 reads CSVVTSVREQYF. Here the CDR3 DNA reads TGCAGCGTTGTGACTAGCGTTCGCGAGCAGTACTTC.